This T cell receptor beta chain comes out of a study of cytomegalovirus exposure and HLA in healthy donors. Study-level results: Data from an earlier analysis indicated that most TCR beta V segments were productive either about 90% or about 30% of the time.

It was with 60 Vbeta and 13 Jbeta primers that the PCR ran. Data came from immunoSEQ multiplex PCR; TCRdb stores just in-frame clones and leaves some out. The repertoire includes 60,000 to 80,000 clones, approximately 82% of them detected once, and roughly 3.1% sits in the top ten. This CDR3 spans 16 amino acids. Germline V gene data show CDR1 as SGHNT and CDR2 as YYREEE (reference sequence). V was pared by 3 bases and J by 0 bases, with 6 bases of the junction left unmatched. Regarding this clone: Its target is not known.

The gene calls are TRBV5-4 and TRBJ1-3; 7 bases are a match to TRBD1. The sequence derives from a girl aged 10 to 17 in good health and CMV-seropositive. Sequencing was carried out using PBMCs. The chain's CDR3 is CASSSPGQSSGNTIYF. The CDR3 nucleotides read TGTGCCAGCAGCTCCCCGGGACAGAGCTCTGGAAACACCATATATTTT.